Below are 20 T cell receptor beta chains sequenced from a single sample in a study of response to subunit inactivated influenza vaccine. TCRdb itself ran the RT-PCR reads through MiXCR, one entry per CDR3 protein. The sample includes roughly 650,000 distinct CDR3 sequences, roughly 14% of them seen just once. The sequenced sample was PBMCs from blood, obtained 12 days after vaccination. The source of these receptors is a man aged 50 to 60 who received an inactivated influenza vaccine.

The CDR3 here is CASSQDWVAGELFF. For the CDR3, the DNA is TGCGCCAGCAGCCAAGATTGGGTTGCCGGGGAGCTGTTTTTT. The rearrangement uses TRBV4-3 and TRBJ2-2, with D unresolved. This CDR3 contains 14 residues. V dropped 0 bases and J dropped 6 bases, with 8 bases sitting between them. Germline V gene data show CDR1 as LGHNA and CDR2 as YSLEER.

The V and J genes are TRBV11-2 and TRBJ2-1; D gene unclear. From germline, CDR1 is SGHAT and CDR2 FQNNGV. The V and J ends lost 0 bases and 0 bases respectively, with 6 bases between them. The CDR3 spans 15 residues. CDR3 sequence: CASSLESASYNEQFF. CDR3 nucleotide sequence: TGTGCCAGCAGCTTAGAATCTGCCTCCTACAATGAGCAGTTCTTC. Full variable domain (outside the CDR3, taken from reference TRBV11-2 and TRBJ2-1): EAGVAQSPRYKIIEKRQSVAFWCNPISGHATLYWYQQILGQGPKLLIQFQNNGVVDDSQLPKDRFSAERLKGVDSTLKIQPAKLEDSAVYLCASSLESASYNEQFFGPGTRLTVL.

This chain connects TRBV3-1 to TRBJ1-5; tentative D call: TRBD1 (5 bases). CDR1 and CDR2 (germline): LGHDT, YNNKEL (reference sequence). Trimming took off 4 bases at V and 7 bases at J, with 14 bases between the two ends. This CDR3 is built from 14 residues. The CDR3 spells CASSPFSRGQPQHF. The CDR3, as DNA: TGTGCCAGCAGCCCCTTTTCTAGGGGCCAGCCCCAGCATTTT. Looking up the rest from reference TRBV3-1 and TRBJ1-5 gives the full variable domain: DTAVSQTPKYLVTQMGNDKSIKCEQNLGHDTMYWYKQDSKKFLKIMFSYNNKELIINETVPNRFSPKSPDKAHLNLHINSLELGDSAVYFCASSPFSRGQPQHFGDGTRLSIL.

This clonotype was detected only a few times. The rearrangement joins TRBV27 to TRBJ2-7; TRBD2 might be the D (5 bases). The CDR3 loop spans 15 amino acids. From germline, CDR1 is MNHEY and CDR2 SMNVEV (reference sequence). Trimming took off 0 bases at V and 3 bases at J, with 12 bases between the two ends. The CDR3 bases are TGTGCCAGCAGTTTATCTTCCGCGGGCCTCTACGAGCAGTACTTC. Protein: CASSLSSAGLYEQYF.

In its sample, this clonotype was seen many times. J is TRBJ1-2 and V is TRBV7-2; D not certain. The CDR3 runs 14 residues. Per germline, CDR1 SGHTA and CDR2 FQGNSA. The germline V and J ends were trimmed by 1 base and 5 bases, with 11 bases remaining between them. DNA for the CDR3: TGTGCCAGCAGCTTAGAACGGGGATTATATGGCTACACCTTC. The encoded protein is CASSLERGLYGYTF.

This clonotype showed up many times. The rearrangement uses TRBV28 and TRBJ2-7; D gene ambiguous. The CDR3 is made up of 12 amino acids. From germline, CDR1 is MDHEN and CDR2 SYDVKM. Trimming cost V 2 bases and J 4 bases, with 6 bases left between them. The CDR3: CASSLSPYEQYF. In nucleotides, the CDR3 is TGTGCCAGCAGTTTAAGTCCTTACGAGCAGTACTTC.

This clonotype was seen more than once but under ten times. The junction differs from germline at one of its ends, possibly a read error. The chain is built from TRBV20-1 and TRBJ1-5; 8 bases are a match to TRBD1. Germline V gene lookup returns CDR1 DFQATT and CDR2 SNEGSKA (reference sequence). The CDR3 contains 14 residues. CDR3 DNA sequence: TGCAGTGCAAGAGACAGGGGTAGCAATCAGCCCCAGCATTTT. It encodes CSARDRGSNQPQHF.

The CDR3 bases are TGCGCCAGCAGCTTGGCCAACTACCCCGAGTTCTTC. Translating it yields CASSLANYPEFF. This rearrangement joins TRBV5-1 to TRBJ2-1; D gene ambiguous. Trimming removed 0 bases from V and 14 bases from J, with 12 bases in between. The CDR3 length is 12 residues. Germline CDR1 SGHRS, CDR2 YFSETQ. Full variable domain (missing parts from reference TRBV5-1 and TRBJ2-1): KAGVTQTPRYLIKTRGQQVTLSCSPISGHRSVSWYQQTPGQGLQFLFEYFSETQRNKGNFPGRFSGRQFSNSRSEMNVSTLELGDSALYLCASSLANYPEFFGPGTRLTVL.

The J gene is TRBJ2-1, the V gene TRBV18; 8 nucleotides align to TRBD1. The ends lost 3 bases at V and 7 bases at J; junction bases unmatched: 14. CDR1 is KGHSH, CDR2 LQKENI, per germline. The CDR3 extends over 17 amino acids. This CDR3 is CASSPNIRQGANNEQFF. The CDR3 nucleotides are TGTGCCAGCTCACCTAATATTAGGCAGGGGGCTAATAATGAGCAGTTCTTC.

This chain links TRBV5-1 with TRBJ2-1; the D gene is possibly TRBD1 (5 bases). This CDR3 spans 14 amino acids. V dropped 0 bases and J dropped 5 bases, with 9 bases sitting between them. CDR1 SGHRS and CDR2 YFSETQ come from the germline V gene. CDR3 sequence reads: CASSLGQNNNEQFF. The DNA for the CDR3 is TGCGCCAGCAGCTTGGGACAGAACAACAATGAGCAGTTCTTC.

This clonotype was detected a few times. The V call is TRBV4-1, the J call TRBJ2-1, with TRBD2 matching 8 bases. This CDR3 region has 16 residues. Germline values: CDR1 MGHRA, CDR2 YSYEKL. J lost 5 bases, V lost 0 bases, and 6 bases had no gene match. CDR3 protein: CASSQDLSGVDNEQFF. Here the CDR3 DNA reads TGCGCCAGCAGCCAAGATCTTAGCGGGGTAGACAATGAGCAGTTCTTC.

V and J are TRBV20-1 and TRBJ2-1; 16 bases fit TRBD2. This CDR3 has 16 residues. V was pared by 4 bases and J by 8 bases, with 8 bases of the junction left unmatched. The germline V gene has CDR1 DFQATT and CDR2 SNEGSKA (reference sequence). As DNA, the CDR3 is TGCAGTGCTATTGGGACTAGCGGGAGGGCCGTGTATGAGCAGTTCTTC. This codes for CSAIGTSGRAVYEQFF.

This clonotype was seen only a few times. J is TRBJ2-7 and V is TRBV30; perhaps D is TRBD1 or TRBD2 (5 bases each). The length of the CDR3 is 12 residues. In germline, CDR1 is GTSNPN, CDR2 SVGIG (reference sequence). V was clipped by 3 bases and J by 3 bases, with 9 bases between them. The CDR3 loop reads CAWSRDRYEQYF. The CDR3 DNA reads TGTGCCTGGAGCCGGGACCGCTACGAGCAGTACTTC.

V is TRBV5-1 and J is TRBJ2-1; 9 nucleotides line up with TRBD2. The CDR3 has 16 amino acids. V lost 0 bases, J lost 6 bases, and 7 bases stayed unmatched. Per germline, CDR1 SGHRS and CDR2 YFSETQ. DNA of the CDR3: TGCGCCAGCAGCTTGGCCGGGGCGGGGGGGCTCAATGAGCAGTTCTTC. Protein sequence: CASSLAGAGGLNEQFF.

This clonotype appeared a few times. The chain has TRBV28 and TRBJ1-2, with D hard to call. V was shortened by 3 bases and J by 2 bases, with 10 bases between the two germline ends. The CDR3 covers 14 residues. Germline V gene lookup returns CDR1 MDHEN and CDR2 SYDVKM. In DNA, the CDR3 is TGTGCCAGCAGTTTGCCGGGATTCAACTATGGCTACACCTTC. It encodes CASSLPGFNYGYTF.

The sample holds a few counts of this clonotype. The chain carries TRBV10-2 and TRBJ2-3; D not certain. Trimming took off 7 bases at V and 8 bases at J, with 19 bases between the two ends. Looked up from germline, CDR1 is WSHSY and CDR2 is SAAADI. The CDR3 sequence is 14 residues long. CDR3 in DNA: TGCGCCAGCACCGACACAGTCCTCGTTGCTACGCAGTATTTT. The encoded protein is CASTDTVLVATQYF.

The rearrangement joins TRBV25-1 to TRBJ1-1; D is undetermined. This CDR3 region has 14 residues. The ends were cut back, 4 bases at V and 3 bases at J, with 12 bases in the middle. The germline V gene encodes CDR1 MGHDK and CDR2 SYGVNS. CDR3 in amino acids: CASSGFQSYTEAFF. DNA of the CDR3: TGTGCCAGCAGTGGCTTCCAGAGTTACACTGAAGCTTTCTTT.

The chain recombines TRBV3-1 with TRBJ1-2, with D possibly matching TRBD1 (5 bases). Deletions cut 3 bases from V and 0 bases from J, with 14 bases between. Looked up from germline, CDR1 is LGHDT and CDR2 is YNNKEL (reference sequence). The CDR3 length is 16 residues. Written as DNA, the CDR3 is TGTGCCAGCAGCCACAGGGTCTCGTCCACTAACTATGGCTACACCTTC. Translation: CASSHRVSSTNYGYTF.

This clonotype was seen many times. The genes are TRBV5-6 and TRBJ1-6, with D perhaps TRBD1 (5 bases). The germline V gene encodes CDR1 SGHDT and CDR2 YYEEEE. The V and J ends lost 0 bases and 7 bases respectively, with 8 bases between them. The CDR3 covers 14 residues. CDR3 loop: CASSLAGPNSPLHF. The CDR3 coding sequence is TGTGCCAGCAGCTTGGCAGGGCCCAATTCACCCCTCCACTTT.

Concerning this clonotype: The junction departs from the called germline gene at one end, perhaps through a read error. The chain is built from TRBV7-2 and TRBJ2-1, with D perhaps TRBD1 (6 bases). The CDR3 spans 13 residues. In germline, CDR1 is SGHTA, CDR2 FQGNSA. The CDR3 DNA sequence: TGTGCCAGAAGCTTAAACAGGGATAATGAGCAGTTCTTC. Its protein product is CARSLNRDNEQFF.